Reported below is one T cell receptor (beta chain). These data are taken from a study of control samples from healthy donors and cancer patients. Sequencing used immunoSEQ multiplex PCR; TCRdb keeps in-frame clones, though not all of them. The repertoire holds tens of thousands of clones, 70% to 90% seen once, with 1.3% in the top ten. From germline, CDR1 is SGHVS and CDR2 FNYEAQ. CDR3 size: 14 residues. V was cut by 1 base and J by 0 bases, with 5 bases left in between. The sequence derives from a woman aged 50 to 60 in good health. The chain combines TRBV7-6 with TRBJ2-3; D unclear. Sample: blood. This chain's CDR3 is CASSLVGSTDTQYF. CDR3 sequence (DNA): TGTGCCAGCAGCTTAGTCGGTAGCACAGATACGCAGTATTTT.